This record covers a single T cell receptor (beta chain). No antigen is known for it. PCR involved 60 Vbeta and 13 Jbeta primers. Sequencing used immunoSEQ multiplex PCR; TCRdb keeps in-frame clones, though not all of them. The table lists under 200,000 clones, roughly 82% of them singletons. The sample comes from a study of cytomegalovirus exposure and HLA in healthy donors. Whole-study results and caveats: It was in a later analysis that TCR association rates were seen to vary by HLA locus, highest for DRB1 and lowest for HLA-C. A few V segments could not be told apart, such as TRBV6-2 and TRBV6-3, and were left out.

CDR1 SGDLS and CDR2 YYNGEE come from the germline V gene. CDR3 length: 14 residues. V shed 2 bases and J shed 4 bases, with 12 bases lying between them. The specimen sequenced was PBMCs. The rearrangement joins TRBV9 to TRBJ1-1; a possible D gene is TRBD1 (5 bases). This sequence was found in a woman in her 50s in good health and CMV-seronegative. CDR3 nucleotide sequence: TGTGCCAGCAGCGTTTCGGGGGGTGGCACTGAAGCTTTCTTT. Encoded protein: CASSVSGGGTEAFF.